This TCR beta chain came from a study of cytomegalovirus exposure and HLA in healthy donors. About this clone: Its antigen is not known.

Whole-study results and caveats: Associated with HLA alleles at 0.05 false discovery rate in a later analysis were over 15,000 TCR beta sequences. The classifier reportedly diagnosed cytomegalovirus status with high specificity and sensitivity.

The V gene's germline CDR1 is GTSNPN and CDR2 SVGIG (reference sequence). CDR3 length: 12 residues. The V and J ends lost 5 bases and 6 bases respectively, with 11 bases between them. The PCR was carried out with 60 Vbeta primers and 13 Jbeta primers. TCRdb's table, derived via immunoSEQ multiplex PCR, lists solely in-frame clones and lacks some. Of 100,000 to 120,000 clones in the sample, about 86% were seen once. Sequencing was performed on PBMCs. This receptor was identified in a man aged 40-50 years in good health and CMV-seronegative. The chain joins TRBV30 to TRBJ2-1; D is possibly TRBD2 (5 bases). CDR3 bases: TGTGCCTGGGGTAGACTACCCAATGAGCAGTTCTTC. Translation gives CAWGRLPNEQFF.